This T cell receptor (beta chain) derives from a study of blood T cells in healthy people across ages (dated by TCRdb to about 2015). Study-wide context: In model experiments, template switching captured about one uniquely barcoded TCR beta cDNA molecule for every two T cells. To avoid experimental bias, donors of different ages were spread randomly across the sequencing lanes. Using the same blood draw, the study looked at two additional independent replicas of 1 million unique cDNA reads for two donors, one aged 18 to 30 and the other aged 80 or older. To track age-related changes in TCR beta repertoire diversity, the study relied on deep sequencing normalized with unique cDNA molecular identifiers. Donors were grouped into four age groups: young (average about 15 years), middle-aged (over 35), aged (around 66) and long-lived (around 82). What the study reported, not specific to this receptor: There was a strong correlation between observed TCR beta diversity and the percentage of naive T cells measured by flow cytometry. Because donor CMV infection status was unknown, age-related changes in expanded clonotypes were potentially confounded. Observed TCR beta diversity per million T cells fell roughly linearly with age, and a significant reduction was already apparent by age roughly 40. Estimates of total diversity based on one million sequenced T cells were regarded as lower bounds and as underestimates. Conclusive comparison of naive and antigen-experienced compartments was prevented by the profiling of bulk unsorted PBMCs. Compared with the aged group, more naive CD4+ T cells, fewer expanded clones and increased TCR diversity were shown by the long-lived group, suggesting age selection.

From the cysteine through the phenylalanine, the CDR3 covers 15 amino acids. Kept here is only the CDR3 DNA, which spans 45 bases and is read in frame from base 1. The germline ends are 21 bases apart after V is trimmed by 6 bases and J by 4 bases. CDR1 is given as DFQATT and CDR2 as SNEGSKA, both from the germline V gene (reference sequence). The method was 5' RACE. Instrument used: Illumina HiSeq 2500. A second PCR of about 6 to 12 cycles was performed with a sample-barcoded 5' primer and a J-beta primer mix. A unique molecular identifier was introduced onto each TCR beta cDNA molecule by a template-switch 5' adaptor carrying 12 random nucleotides. At least 2.5 million CDR3-containing paired-end reads were obtained from each sample. First-strand cDNA synthesis was performed from all RNA using the Mint cDNA synthesis kit, with priming by a TRBC-specific oligonucleotide. Following uracil-DNA glycosylase treatment, a first 18-cycle PCR with universal primers M1SS and BC2_uni_R was performed on all cDNA. Per the original workflow: For normalization, 1 million high-quality reads were randomly selected from each sample, with every read carrying a distinct molecular identifier. Instead of being binned into consensus sequences, reads that shared molecular identifiers were thrown out. CDR3 identification, clonotype clustering and error correction used MiTCR with a Q25 quality threshold and the strictest error-elimination algorithm. Lower-bound total TCR beta diversity was estimated with a nonparametric unseen species model using Euler transformation. TCRdb redid the processing of the public reads, applying fastp at Q25 and MiXCR, and retained in-frame beta chains. All rows with the same CDR3 protein become a single entry with the most common DNA and genes. The V and J calls were not made by the authors but by TCRdb's processing. The sample table contains hundreds of thousands of distinct CDR3 sequences; only one count was recorded for around two fifths of them. The ten largest make up around 21% of the sample.

Systemically healthy Caucasian individuals from Russia, 39 in total and aged roughly 6 to 95 years, were included as donors. Approximately 9.7 milliliters of peripheral blood were drawn from each donor into EDTA-treated Vacutainer tubes. Ficoll-Paque density-gradient centrifugation was used to isolate PBMCs, with at least 6 million obtained per sample. Total RNA, at least 5.5 micrograms per sample, was extracted from PBMCs with Trizol reagent. The percentages of naive CD45RAhigh/CD27high T cells were determined by flow cytometry on a PBMC aliquot from every donor. Points on this clonotype: Its antigen remains unidentified. Nothing much larger sits one base from this clone, and base qualities are not available.

The TCR sequence derives from a man in his 60s in good health. This receptor chain uses TRBV20-1 and TRBJ2-5, and possibly TRBD1, on 6 matching bases. The specimen sequenced was blood. The CDR3 protein sequence reads: CSAFRVGRGLETQYF. The nucleotide sequence reads as follows: TGCAGTGCATTCAGAGTAGGCAGGGGATTAGAGACCCAGTACTTC.